The next 4 T cell receptor beta chains were all read from a single sample in a study of blood T cell repertoires in COVID-19 (dated by TCRdb to the early 2020s). Receptors were amplified or captured by the immunoSEQ multiplex PCR assay. This is the immuneACCESS table as TCRdb keeps it, with only in-frame sequences that have V and J called. A part of the clones is gone; compared with another copy, unresolved V genes explain less than half, and the rest is unexplained. The sample data list about 300,000 clones, and about 82% of these were observed just once. The biggest ten clones account for 1.5% to 2% of the sample. Sample: peripheral blood. The receptors here all came from a woman aged 50 to 65 with acute or convalescent COVID-19.

The genes are TRBV11-3 and TRBJ2-7, with D possibly TRBD2 on 5 matching bases. Per germline, CDR1 SGHNT and CDR2 YENEEA. V lost 5 bases, J lost 2 bases, and 10 bases lay in between. The CDR3 consists of 13 residues. CDR3 in DNA: TGTGCCAGCAGCCGTAGCGTTACCTACGAGCAGTACTTC. It encodes CASSRSVTYEQYF.

V and J are TRBV15 and TRBJ2-5, with TRBD1 as a possible D gene (6 bases). CDR1 is LNHNV and CDR2 is YYDKDF in the germline V gene (reference sequence). V lost 1 base, J lost 0 bases, and 12 bases lay in between. The CDR3 is 16 residues long. CDR3 DNA: TGTGCCACCAGCAGAGTTGGACAGCTAAACCAAGAGACCCAGTACTTC. It translates to CATSRVGQLNQETQYF.

The gene calls are TRBV6-6 and TRBJ1-1; TRBD1 might be the D (5 bases). The CDR3 covers 13 residues. V was cut by 6 bases and J by 4 bases, with 12 bases left in between. Germline loops: CDR1 MNHNY, CDR2 SVGAGI (reference sequence). For the CDR3, the DNA is TGTGCCAGCAGGGGCCGGGACTCCACTGAAGCTTTCTTT. This encodes CASRGRDSTEAFF.

With regard to this clone: Other DNA sequences of this sample code for an identical CDR3. V usage is TRBV28 and J usage is TRBJ2-7, with D hard to call. This CDR3 is built from 12 residues. The germline CDR1 and CDR2 sequences are MDHEN and SYDVKM. Trimming removed 1 base at V and 3 bases at J, with 4 bases between. CDR3 bases: TGTGCCAGCAGTTTATACAGCTACGAGCAGTACTTC. Its translation is CASSLYSYEQYF.